Listed below are T cell receptor beta chains from one sample, sequenced in a study of cytomegalovirus exposure and HLA in healthy donors. TCRdb's copy holds only in-frame clones and misses some; the assay was immunoSEQ multiplex PCR. The table has over 150,000 clones, around 80% seen once. The sample was PBMCs. The receptors originated from a man younger than 30 in good health and CMV-seronegative. Each CDR3 is given with its conserved first and last residue. A D gene is named only where the DNA matches it firmly.

TRBV6-5	TRBJ2-7	TRBD1	CASSYSWTGDSYEQYF
TRBV7-2	TRBJ2-1	-	CASSLGHYNEQFF
TRBV15	TRBJ1-5	TRBD1	CATSILGGSPSNQPQHF
TRBV28	TRBJ2-7	TRBD1	CASSLSGGYEQYF
TRBV19	TRBJ1-5	-	CASSMSGPGPQHF
TRBV28	TRBJ2-1	TRBD2	CASSFYGREVNEQFF
TRBV10-3	TRBJ2-1	TRBD2	CAIRTAQKLAGGENEQFF
TRBV19	TRBJ2-2	TRBD2	CASSTGARGVGELFF
TRBV9	TRBJ1-1	-	CASSAGFELLAAEAFF
TRBV28	TRBJ2-3	-	CASSLDSRDTQYF
TRBV2	TRBJ1-2	-	CASREPGQPRHGYTF
TRBV7-9	TRBJ2-3	TRBD2	CASSFLAGGLDTQYF
TRBV5-5	TRBJ1-2	-	CASRLTGHLYGYTF
TRBV5-6	TRBJ2-1	-	CASSLDLAYSSYNEQFF
TRBV28	TRBJ2-1	TRBD2	CASSPISGGSYNEQFF
TRBV6-5	TRBJ2-6	-	CASTRGTSGANVLTF
TRBV28	TRBJ1-5	-	CASRPRIGRTGNQPQHF
TRBV5-4	-	-	CASSLGDEQYF
TRBV19	TRBJ2-2	-	CASSIGTGYTGELFF
TRBV29-1	-	TRBD1	CSVEGRQGPGSYEQYF
TRBV7-9	TRBJ1-3	-	CASSLEGGGNTIYF
TRBV10-1	TRBJ2-1	TRBD1	CASSPGQGSGEQFF
TRBV5-1	TRBJ2-7	TRBD1	CASSRDSIYEQYF
TRBV28	TRBJ1-4	TRBD1	CASSSTGTGNEKLFF
TRBV4-1	TRBJ1-4	-	CASSQYSGESGGLFF
TRBV4-1	TRBJ2-5	-	CASSPARGSGTQYF
TRBV2	TRBJ2-2	-	CASSEVFGGGELFF
TRBV4-1	TRBJ2-1	TRBD2	CASSPLAGPNEQFF
TRBV4-1	TRBJ1-1	TRBD1	CASSHLSTHRGNTEAFF
TRBV10-2	TRBJ2-3	TRBD2	CASSRTSVDTQYF